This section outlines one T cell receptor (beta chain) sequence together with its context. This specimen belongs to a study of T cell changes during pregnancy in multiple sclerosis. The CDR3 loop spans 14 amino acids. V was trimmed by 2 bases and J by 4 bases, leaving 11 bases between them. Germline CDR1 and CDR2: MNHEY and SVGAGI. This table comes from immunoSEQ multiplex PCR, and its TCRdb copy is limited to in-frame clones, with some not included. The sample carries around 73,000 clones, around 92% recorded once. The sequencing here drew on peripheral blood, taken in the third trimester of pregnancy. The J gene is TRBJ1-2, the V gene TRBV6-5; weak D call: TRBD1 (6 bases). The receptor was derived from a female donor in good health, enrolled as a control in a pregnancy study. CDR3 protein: CASSYTPTGYGYTF. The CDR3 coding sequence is TGTGCCAGCAGTTACACCCCGACAGGCTATGGCTACACCTTC.